The subject of this entry is one TCR beta chain. What it binds is unknown. This sample was taken from a study of cytomegalovirus exposure and HLA in healthy donors. Per the germline V gene, CDR1 is LGHNA and CDR2 is YNFKEQ. Trimming took 0 bases from V and 0 from J, leaving 9 bases between them. This CDR3 has 15 residues. A multiplex PCR was run with 60 Vbeta primers and 13 Jbeta primers. Some clones are missing from TCRdb's copy, which holds only in-frame ones; the method was immunoSEQ multiplex PCR. The table has some 120,000 clones, 74% seen once. Study-wide results and caveats: Many donors shared some public TCRs, even though most TCR sequences were rare.

This clonotype was sampled from a woman aged 45-65 years in good health and CMV-seropositive. V and J are TRBV4-2 and TRBJ2-7, with D tentatively TRBD1 (6 bases). What was sequenced was PBMCs. CDR3 coding DNA: TGTGCCAGCAGCCAAGACCTGGACAGCTCCTACGAGCAGTACTTC. Translation: CASSQDLDSSYEQYF.